A single sample is the source of the 24 T cell receptor beta chains below, sequenced in a study of type 1 regulatory T cells. Via MiXCR, TCRdb re-called the reads, giving one row per CDR3 protein. This table holds around 88,000 distinct CDR3 sequences, around 30% found once. The specimen sequenced was CD4+ T cells, either the whole sample or a sorted fraction (not recorded which). These TCRs come from a human donor in good health.

Remarks on this clonotype: A read error may account for a junction end that differs from germline. The chain combines TRBV5-4 with TRBJ2-7, with 9 bases lining up with TRBD2. The CDR3 runs 16 residues. CDR1 and CDR2 from the germline V gene are SGHNT and YYREEE (reference sequence). CDR3 residues: CAGSLISAGGLYEQYF. CDR3 in DNA: TGTGCCGGCAGCTTAATTTCGGCGGGAGGGTTATACGAGCAGTACTTC.

The chain recombines TRBV10-3 with TRBJ2-7; the match to TRBD2 covers 15 bases. V trimming: 3 bases; J trimming: 1 base; junction bases outside the gene matches: 16. The CDR3 runs to 21 residues. CDR1 and CDR2 (germline): ENHRY, SYGVKD. The CDR3 spells CAISDRTPGLAGGPGSYEQYF. The CDR3 bases are TGTGCCATCAGTGATAGGACCCCAGGACTAGCGGGAGGGCCGGGGTCCTACGAGCAGTACTTC.

Only a few counts were recorded for this clonotype. The genes are TRBV7-3 and TRBJ2-2; D might be TRBD1 (6 bases). The CDR3 totals 15 residues. V lost 5 bases and J 4 bases, leaving 14 bases between the germline ends. From germline, CDR1 is SGHTA and CDR2 FQGTGA. Here the CDR3 reads CASSMHRAGTGELFF. The CDR3 DNA follows: TGTGCCAGCAGCATGCACAGGGCCGGCACCGGGGAGCTGTTTTTT.

This clonotype occurred a few times. J is TRBJ1-1 and V is TRBV28, with D possibly being TRBD1 (5 bases). The V gene lost 3 bases and the J gene lost 8 bases, with 16 bases spanning the gap. Germline-derived CDR1 and CDR2 are MDHEN and SYDVKM. The CDR3 contains 14 residues. CDR3 region: CASSFRVSGGEAFF. The DNA of the CDR3 is TGTGCCAGCAGTTTCAGGGTCTCGGGGGGGGAAGCTTTCTTT.

The chain uses TRBV7-2 and TRBJ2-1; D gene uncertain. Trimming pared 4 bases from V and 6 bases from J, leaving 13 bases between. CDR1 and CDR2 from the germline V gene are SGHTA and FQGNSA. The CDR3 covers 14 residues. CDR3 region: CASSSNSRRNEQFF. The CDR3 region has the DNA TGTGCCAGCAGCTCCAACTCACGACGCAATGAGCAGTTCTTC.

This clonotype appeared a single time. J is TRBJ2-7 and V is TRBV15; 7 nucleotides line up with TRBD2. The germline V gene has CDR1 LNHNV and CDR2 YYDKDF (reference sequence). The trim removed 4 bases at V and 4 bases at J, leaving 13 bases unmatched. The CDR3 length is 16 residues. The CDR3 is CATSKASGDYKYEQYF. The CDR3 DNA follows: TGTGCCACCAGCAAAGCTAGCGGAGACTATAAATACGAGCAGTACTTC.

The V call is TRBV7-3, the J call TRBJ1-3; D is uncertain. Trimming took off 2 bases at V and 4 bases at J, with 6 bases between the two ends. CDR3 length equals 13 residues. From germline, CDR1 is SGHTA and CDR2 FQGTGA. In DNA form, the CDR3 reads TGTGCCAGCAGCTTAGAGCGCGGAAACACCATATATTTT. Translation gives CASSLERGNTIYF.

This chain links TRBV2 with TRBJ1-1, with unresolved D. This CDR3 region has 15 residues. From germline, CDR1 is SNHLY and CDR2 FYNNEI. V was clipped by 8 bases and J by 2 bases, with 18 bases between them. This CDR3 reads CASVPADGRNTEAFF. DNA for the CDR3: TGTGCCAGCGTTCCGGCCGACGGAAGAAACACTGAAGCTTTCTTT.

This chain connects TRBV11-2 to TRBJ2-1; D uncertain. From germline, CDR1 is SGHAT and CDR2 FQNNGV. The V end was cut by 9 bases, the J end by 6 bases, with 15 bases between. This CDR3 contains 13 residues. The CDR3: CASSGYRANEQFF. CDR3 DNA sequence: TGTGCCAGTTCGGGCTACCGTGCCAATGAGCAGTTCTTC.

V and J are TRBV6-5 and TRBJ2-2; 10 bases fit TRBD2. Germline CDR1 and CDR2: MNHEY and SVGAGI. The V gene end was trimmed by 5 bases and the J gene end by 2 bases; junction bases not matched to a gene: 8. This CDR3 contains 17 residues. CDR3 loop: CASSKSGTSDNTGELFF. CDR3 coding DNA: TGTGCCAGCAGTAAATCCGGGACTAGCGATAACACCGGGGAGCTGTTTTTT.

The chain couples TRBV3-1 to TRBJ2-1; D perhaps matches TRBD1 (6 bases). The CDR3 contains 17 residues. The germline V and J ends were trimmed by 4 bases and 2 bases, with 18 bases remaining between them. Looked up from germline, CDR1 is LGHDT and CDR2 is YNNKEL (reference sequence). This chain's CDR3 is CASSPYRSGATYNEQFF. The CDR3, as DNA: TGTGCCAGCAGCCCCTACCGATCAGGGGCCACCTACAATGAGCAGTTCTTC.

The rearrangement links TRBV20-1 to TRBJ2-1; 8 bases fit TRBD2. Looked up from germline, CDR1 is DFQATT and CDR2 is SNEGSKA (reference sequence). The CDR3 is 14 amino acids. Unmatched junction bases numbered 8, after V lost 5 bases and J lost 5 bases. CDR3 sequence: CSALSGMNHNEQFF. CDR3 DNA sequence: TGCAGTGCTCTTAGCGGGATGAACCACAATGAGCAGTTCTTC.

This chain connects TRBV4-1 to TRBJ2-2, with D possibly being TRBD2 (7 bases). Trimming stripped 0 bases from V and 7 bases from J, with 12 bases between. CDR3 size: 15 residues. Germline CDR1 reads MGHRA; CDR2 reads YSYEKL. The CDR3 spells CASSQDLGGHGELFF. The CDR3 DNA reads as TGCGCCAGCAGCCAAGATCTCGGGGGGCACGGGGAGCTGTTTTTT.

This chain uses TRBV7-9 with TRBJ2-2, with D unclear. The CDR3 totals 15 residues. V was trimmed by 5 bases and J by 4 bases, leaving 14 bases between them. The germline V gene encodes CDR1 SEHNR and CDR2 FQNEAQ (reference sequence). Here the CDR3 reads CASSATKGGTGELFF. Here the CDR3 DNA reads TGTGCCAGCAGCGCTACCAAGGGTGGCACCGGGGAGCTGTTTTTT.

This clonotype was recorded a few times. The chain joins TRBV20-1 to TRBJ2-6; D remains unclear. CDR1 is DFQATT and CDR2 is SNEGSKA in the germline V gene (reference sequence). V shed 1 base and J shed 4 bases, with 14 bases lying between them. CDR3 length: 16 residues. The CDR3 is CSARVILSTGANVLTF. The DNA of the CDR3 is TGCAGTGCTAGAGTTATCCTTTCAACCGGGGCCAACGTCCTGACTTTC.

V usage is TRBV15 and J usage is TRBJ2-2; a possible D gene is TRBD1 (5 bases). The CDR3 is 16 amino acids. Germline CDR1 LNHNV, CDR2 YYDKDF (reference sequence). V gave up 0 bases and J gave up 3 bases, with 11 bases separating them. This CDR3 is CATSRDLSGYTGELFF. CDR3 DNA: TGTGCCACCAGCAGAGATCTCTCAGGGTACACCGGGGAGCTGTTTTTT.

The genes are TRBV19 and TRBJ2-1; D possibly corresponds to TRBD1 (5 bases). This CDR3 spans 13 amino acids. V was shortened by 5 bases and J by 6 bases, with 11 bases between the two germline ends. Germline V gives CDR1 LNHDA, CDR2 SQIVND (reference sequence). CDR3 sequence: CASSDPGRNEQFF. The CDR3 DNA reads as TGTGCCAGTAGTGACCCAGGGCGCAATGAGCAGTTCTTC.

The chain joins TRBV4-1 to TRBJ1-5; no definite D call. The germline CDR1 and CDR2 sequences are MGHRA and YSYEKL. The germline V and J ends were trimmed by 3 bases and 3 bases, with 9 bases remaining between them. This CDR3 comprises 14 residues. Here the CDR3 reads CASSQGIFNQPQHF. CDR3 sequence (DNA): TGCGCCAGCAGCCAGGGGATCTTCAATCAGCCCCAGCATTTT.

This clonotype was counted only a few times. The CDR3 here is CASSQDTLNEQFF. CDR3 coding DNA: TGTGCCAGCAGCCAAGATACTTTAAATGAGCAGTTCTTC. This chain links TRBV3-1 with TRBJ2-1; D is ambiguous. CDR1 is LGHDT and CDR2 is YNNKEL in the germline V gene (reference sequence). The CDR3 contains 13 residues. V was cut by 0 bases and J by 7 bases, with 7 bases left in between.

In its sample, this clonotype was seen many times. This chain joins TRBV20-1 and TRBJ1-5, with D uncertain. Germline assignment: CDR1 DFQATT and CDR2 SNEGSKA (reference sequence). This CDR3 is 13 amino acids long. V was trimmed by 3 bases and J by 3 bases, leaving 9 bases between them. The CDR3 protein is CSASRDYNQPQHF. The CDR3 nucleotides are TGCAGTGCTAGCCGGGATTACAATCAGCCCCAGCATTTT.

V gene TRBV7-2 combines with J gene TRBJ1-5, with TRBD1 as a possible D gene (6 bases). CDR3 length: 14 residues. The germline V and J ends were trimmed by 6 bases and 6 bases, with 15 bases remaining between them. Germline loops: CDR1 SGHTA, CDR2 FQGNSA. This CDR3 is CASSYTGWGQPQHF. In DNA, the CDR3 is TGTGCCAGCAGTTATACAGGGTGGGGTCAGCCCCAGCATTTT.

This clonotype was observed a handful of times. As DNA, the CDR3 is TGCAGTGCTAGACGGCCGGAGGGGTCCTACGAGCAGTACTTC. Encoded protein: CSARRPEGSYEQYF. The chain links TRBV20-1 to TRBJ2-7; a possible D gene is TRBD2 (6 bases). Germline CDR1 DFQATT, CDR2 SNEGSKA (reference sequence). This CDR3 has 14 residues. V was shortened by 2 bases and J by 1 base, with 12 bases between the two germline ends.

There are many counts of this clonotype. The rearrangement uses TRBV7-2 and TRBJ2-7, with 9 bases identical to TRBD2. The germline V gene has CDR1 SGHTA and CDR2 FQGNSA. Trimming removed 1 base from V and 6 bases from J; junction bases left unmatched: 7. This CDR3 has 15 amino acids. This CDR3 is CASSLVSGLASEQYF. The DNA of the CDR3 is TGTGCCAGCAGCTTAGTGTCGGGACTAGCATCCGAGCAGTACTTC.

This clonotype was recorded a few times. This CDR3 reads CATSEPVAGDTDTQYF. Here the CDR3 DNA reads TGTGCCACCAGTGAGCCGGTAGCGGGAGACACAGATACGCAGTATTTT. The chain is built from TRBV24-1 and TRBJ2-3; TRBD2 agrees at 9 bases. The CDR3 spans 16 residues. V gave up 4 bases and J gave up 2 bases; unmatched junction bases: 6. Germline CDR1 is KGHDR and CDR2 is SFDVKD.